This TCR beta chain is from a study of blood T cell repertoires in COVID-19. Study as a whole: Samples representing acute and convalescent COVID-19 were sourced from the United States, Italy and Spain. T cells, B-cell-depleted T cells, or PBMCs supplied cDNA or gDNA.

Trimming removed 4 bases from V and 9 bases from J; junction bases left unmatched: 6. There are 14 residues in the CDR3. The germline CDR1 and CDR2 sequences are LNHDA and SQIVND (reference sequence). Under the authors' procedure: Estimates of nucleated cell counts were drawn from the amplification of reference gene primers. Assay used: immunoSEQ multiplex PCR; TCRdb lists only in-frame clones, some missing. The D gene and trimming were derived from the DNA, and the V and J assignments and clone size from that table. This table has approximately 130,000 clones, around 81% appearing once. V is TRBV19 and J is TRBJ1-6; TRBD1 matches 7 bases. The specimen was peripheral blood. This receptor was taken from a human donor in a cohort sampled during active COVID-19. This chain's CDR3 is CASSNGQERSPLHF. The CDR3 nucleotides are TGTGCCAGTAGTAACGGACAGGAGCGTTCACCCCTCCACTTT.